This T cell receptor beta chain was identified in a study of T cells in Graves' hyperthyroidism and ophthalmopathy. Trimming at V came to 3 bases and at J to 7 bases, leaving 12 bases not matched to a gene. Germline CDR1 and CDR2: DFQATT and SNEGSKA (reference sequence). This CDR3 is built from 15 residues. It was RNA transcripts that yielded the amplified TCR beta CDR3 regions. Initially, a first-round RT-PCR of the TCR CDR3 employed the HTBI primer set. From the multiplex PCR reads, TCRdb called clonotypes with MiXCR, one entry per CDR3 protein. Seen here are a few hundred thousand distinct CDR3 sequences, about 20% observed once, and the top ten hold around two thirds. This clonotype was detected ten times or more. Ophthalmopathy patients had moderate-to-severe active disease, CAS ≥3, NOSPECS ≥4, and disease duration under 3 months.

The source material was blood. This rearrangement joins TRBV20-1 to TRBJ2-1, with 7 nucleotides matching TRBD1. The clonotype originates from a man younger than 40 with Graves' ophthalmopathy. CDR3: CSARDLGTAINEQFF. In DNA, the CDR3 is TGCAGTGCTAGGGACCTCGGGACAGCAATTAATGAGCAGTTCTTC.